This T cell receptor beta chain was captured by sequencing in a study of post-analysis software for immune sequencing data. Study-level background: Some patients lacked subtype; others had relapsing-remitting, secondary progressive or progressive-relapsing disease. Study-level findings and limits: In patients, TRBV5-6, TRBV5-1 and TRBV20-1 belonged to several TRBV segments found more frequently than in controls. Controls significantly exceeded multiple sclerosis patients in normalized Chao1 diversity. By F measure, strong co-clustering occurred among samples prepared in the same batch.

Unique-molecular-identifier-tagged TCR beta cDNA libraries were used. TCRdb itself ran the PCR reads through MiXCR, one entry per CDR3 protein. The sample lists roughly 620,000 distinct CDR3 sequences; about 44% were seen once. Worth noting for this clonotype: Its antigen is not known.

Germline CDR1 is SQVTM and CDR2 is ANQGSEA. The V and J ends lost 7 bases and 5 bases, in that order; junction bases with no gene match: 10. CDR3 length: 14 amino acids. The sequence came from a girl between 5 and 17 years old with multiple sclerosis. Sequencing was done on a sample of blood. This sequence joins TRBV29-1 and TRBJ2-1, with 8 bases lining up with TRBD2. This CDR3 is CSALVTSGDNEQFF. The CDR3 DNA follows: TGCAGCGCCCTGGTAACTAGCGGAGACAATGAGCAGTTCTTC.